This entry lists 28 T cell receptor beta chains sequenced from one sample in a study of blood T cell repertoires in COVID-19. The table came from immunoSEQ multiplex PCR; TCRdb's copy has only in-frame clones and leaves some out. The table lists roughly 300,000 clones, 87% of them singletons. Sequencing input: PBMCs or T cells enriched from blood (not recorded which). These receptor sequences come from a woman aged 30 to 39 who had recovered from COVID-19.

This chain connects TRBV7-8 to TRBJ1-2, with TRBD1 as a possible D gene (5 bases). V was cut by 1 base and J by 6 bases, with 18 bases left in between. The germline gives CDR1 SGHVS, CDR2 FQNEAQ. CDR3 length: 16 residues. The CDR3 protein is CASSLEGRSRADGYTF. The DNA for the CDR3 is TGTGCCAGCAGCTTAGAAGGACGGAGCAGGGCGGATGGCTACACCTTC.

This clone appeared a few times. The V gene is TRBV7-8, the J gene TRBJ1-2; D call uncertain. V lost 5 bases and J 5 bases, leaving 21 bases between the germline ends. Germline V lookup: CDR1 SGHVS, CDR2 FQNEAQ. This CDR3 comprises 16 residues. CDR3: CASSPQMRVGPYGYTF. The CDR3 region has the DNA TGTGCCAGCAGCCCTCAGATGAGGGTTGGCCCGTATGGCTACACCTTC.

This chain connects TRBV15 to TRBJ1-2, with D perhaps TRBD1 (6 bases). Deletions cut 3 bases from V and 6 bases from J, with 14 bases between. The CDR3 spans 14 residues. Germline V lookup: CDR1 LNHNV, CDR2 YYDKDF (reference sequence). CDR3 protein: CATSSVHRVNGYTF. The CDR3 region has the DNA TGTGCCACCAGCAGTGTTCACAGGGTGAATGGCTACACCTTC.

As to this clone: At the DNA level, this CDR3 is encoded by other sequences in the same sample as well. This chain links TRBV19 with TRBJ1-1; D is uncertain. Trimming removed 2 bases at V and 4 bases at J, with 8 bases between. Germline V CDR1 and CDR2: LNHDA, SQIVND (reference sequence). CDR3 length: 13 residues. CDR3 coding DNA: TGTGCCAGTAGTATACGGGGAGGCACTGAAGCTTTCTTT. Translating gives CASSIRGGTEAFF.

J is TRBJ1-2 and V is TRBV7-2; TRBD1 is a possible D gene (6 bases). Germline lookup yields CDR1 SGHTA and CDR2 FQGNSA. V was pared by 5 bases and J by 8 bases, with 18 bases between. The CDR3 is 14 amino acids. CDR3 loop: CASSPTTGLYGYTF. The CDR3, as DNA: TGTGCCAGCAGCCCCACGACAGGTCTTTACGGCTACACCTTC.

The chain couples TRBV6-1 to TRBJ2-5; 9 nucleotides align to TRBD2. The germline CDR1 and CDR2 sequences are MNHNS and SASEGT. The CDR3 has 16 amino acids. V gave up 2 bases and J gave up 5 bases; unmatched junction bases: 9. CDR3 bases: TGTGCCAGCAGTGAACCCAGCGGGGGGAGGGGGGAGACCCAGTACTTC. This translates into CASSEPSGGRGETQYF.

The chain joins TRBV13 to TRBJ2-1; D possibly corresponds to TRBD1 (5 bases). The CDR3 spans 16 residues. Trimming left V 5 bases short and J 3 bases short, with 17 bases between. CDR1 and CDR2 from the germline V gene are PRHDT and FYEKMQ (reference sequence). The CDR3 DNA follows: TGTGCCAGCAGCGTACCGGCCAGGGTCGGCTACAATGAGCAGTTCTTC. Its protein is CASSVPARVGYNEQFF.

This chain links TRBV5-6 with TRBJ2-5; TRBD1 matches 12 bases. The length of the CDR3 is 16 residues. Germline V gives CDR1 SGHDT, CDR2 YYEEEE. Germline trimming cut 2 bases from V and 3 bases from J; bases unmatched to any gene: 5. CDR3 sequence: CASSLAGTGGEETQYF. The CDR3 nucleotides read TGTGCCAGCAGCTTAGCCGGGACAGGGGGCGAAGAGACCCAGTACTTC.

The V call is TRBV6-4, the J call TRBJ1-5; 10 nucleotides match TRBD1. Germline values: CDR1 MRHNA, CDR2 SNTAGT. V dropped 4 bases and J dropped 2; count of bases not matched to a gene: 8. This CDR3 comprises 17 residues. The CDR3 is CASSALFGTGGNQPQHF. CDR3 nucleotide sequence: TGTGCCAGCAGTGCCTTATTCGGGACAGGGGGCAATCAGCCCCAGCATTTT.

This rearrangement joins TRBV5-1 to TRBJ2-5, with 10 bases lining up with TRBD1. CDR3 length: 15 amino acids. J lost 5 bases, V lost 4 bases, and 8 bases had no gene match. The germline V gene has CDR1 SGHRS and CDR2 YFSETQ. CDR3 coding DNA: TGCGCCAGCAGCCGGGGACAGGGGAGTCCGGAGACCCAGTACTTC. As protein: CASSRGQGSPETQYF.

The chain has TRBV18 and TRBJ1-2; possibly TRBD1 for D (6 bases). V lost 6 bases and J lost 0, with 20 bases in between. CDR1 and CDR2 (germline): KGHSH, LQKENI. The CDR3 runs to 17 residues. The CDR3: CASSPKNPGQPNYGYTF. CDR3 DNA: TGTGCCAGCTCGCCTAAAAATCCGGGACAACCTAACTATGGCTACACCTTC.

Here the CDR3 DNA reads TGTGCCAGTAGTCCGGCGACAGGGTGGGAAAAACTGTTTTTT. It yields the protein CASSPATGWEKLFF. The chain has TRBV19 and TRBJ1-4, with TRBD1 identical over 7 bases. V lost 5 bases to trimming and J lost 8 bases; unmatched junction nucleotides: 8. Germline CDR1 reads LNHDA; CDR2 reads SQIVND (reference sequence). The CDR3 is 14 residues long.

This clone was detected once. CDR3 loop: CASSLDGRGLSGNTIYF. CDR3 DNA: TGTGCCAGCAGCTTAGACGGTAGGGGACTCTCTGGAAACACCATATATTTT. This rearrangement joins TRBV7-9 to TRBJ1-3, with D possibly being TRBD1 (5 bases). CDR3 length equals 17 residues. V lost 1 base to trimming and J lost 0 bases, with 13 bases between them. Germline V gene data show CDR1 as SEHNR and CDR2 as FQNEAQ (reference sequence). Full variable domain (outside the CDR3, taken from reference TRBV7-9 and TRBJ1-3): DTGVSQNPRHKITKRGQNVTFRCDPISEHNRLYWYRQTLGQGPEFLTYFQNEAQLEKSRLLSDRFSAERPKGSFSTLEIQRTEQGDSAMYLCASSLDGRGLSGNTIYFGEGSWLTVV.

The V and J genes are TRBV9 and TRBJ2-3; 8 nucleotides agree with TRBD2. Per germline, CDR1 SGDLS and CDR2 YYNGEE. This CDR3 comprises 16 residues. J gave up 2 bases and V 0 bases, and 5 bases lay outside the gene matches. In DNA, the CDR3 is TGTGCCAGCAGCGTAGGGCAGCGGGGGCCCACAGATACGCAGTATTTT. Protein sequence: CASSVGQRGPTDTQYF.

This clone was seen only a few times. This chain links TRBV19 with TRBJ1-5, with 11 positions matching TRBD1. From germline, CDR1 is LNHDA and CDR2 SQIVND (reference sequence). CDR3 length: 18 amino acids. V shed 6 bases and J 2 bases; nucleotides not matched to a gene: 12. The CDR3 bases are TGTGCCAGTAGGAATCCGGGACAGGGGGAAGGTGGCAATCAGCCCCAGCATTTT. This encodes CASRNPGQGEGGNQPQHF.

This chain connects TRBV30 to TRBJ1-2, with D possibly being TRBD1 (6 bases). The V and J ends lost 3 bases and 8 bases respectively, with 13 bases between them. This CDR3 comprises 12 residues. Germline V gives CDR1 GTSNPN, CDR2 SVGIG (reference sequence). The CDR3 nucleotides read TGTGCCTGGAGGGCAGGGGATGGCGGCTACACCTTC. Residues: CAWRAGDGGYTF.

V and J are TRBV7-2 and TRBJ1-2; TRBD1 agrees at 7 bases. Germline CDR1 SGHTA, CDR2 FQGNSA. With 5 bases clipped from V and 10 bases from J, the junction kept 13 bases outside the gene matches. This CDR3 has 14 amino acids. CDR3 nucleotides: TGTGCCAGCAGCCCAGGGACAGAGGGCCTATCCTACACCTTC. Its translation is CASSPGTEGLSYTF.

This clone was counted once. The rearrangement links TRBV7-9 to TRBJ1-2, with TRBD1 matching 7 bases. Germline trimming cut 5 bases from V and 2 bases from J; bases unmatched to any gene: 20. Germline V CDR1 and CDR2: SEHNR, FQNEAQ (reference sequence). The CDR3 spans 19 residues. This CDR3 is CASSLTTGSAFRGNYGYTF. CDR3 nucleotides: TGTGCCAGCAGCCTCACGACAGGGAGCGCTTTCCGGGGGAACTATGGCTACACCTTC. Drawing the rest from reference TRBV7-9 and TRBJ1-2, the complete variable domain is DTGVSQNPRHKITKRGQNVTFRCDPISEHNRLYWYRQTLGQGPEFLTYFQNEAQLEKSRLLSDRFSAERPKGSFSTLEIQRTEQGDSAMYLCASSLTTGSAFRGNYGYTFGSGTRLTVV.

J is TRBJ1-1 and V is TRBV7-9, with 7 bases fitting TRBD1. After removal of 1 base from V and 4 bases from J, the junction contained 15 bases not matched to a gene. Germline loops: CDR1 SEHNR, CDR2 FQNEAQ (reference sequence). The CDR3 has 18 amino acids. The CDR3 DNA reads as TGTGCCAGCAGCTTAGTAGGGGGCAGGGGGTATCTAGGCACTGAAGCTTTCTTT. Amino acids: CASSLVGGRGYLGTEAFF.

The chain carries TRBV7-9 and TRBJ2-1; the D gene is possibly TRBD1 (6 bases). This CDR3 has 13 amino acids. The germline V gene has CDR1 SEHNR and CDR2 FQNEAQ (reference sequence). V was pared by 10 bases and J by 8 bases, with 18 bases between. DNA of the CDR3: TGTGCCAAAGCAAAAGAACAGGGCTATGAGCAGTTCTTC. Translating gives CAKAKEQGYEQFF.

This chain connects TRBV7-9 to TRBJ2-5; 8 bases align to TRBD2. Per the germline V gene, CDR1 is SEHNR and CDR2 is FQNEAQ (reference sequence). The CDR3 is made up of 15 amino acids. The ends lost 1 base at V and 5 bases at J; junction bases unmatched: 6. Here the CDR3 reads CASSLGGAGGETQYF. The CDR3 DNA reads as TGTGCCAGCAGCTTAGGCGGGGCGGGAGGTGAGACCCAGTACTTC.

This clone has a single count. This sequence joins TRBV28 and TRBJ2-7; 8 nucleotides align to TRBD1. V was clipped by 7 bases and J by 1 base; unmatched bases: 6. The CDR3 loop spans 14 amino acids. CDR1 is MDHEN, CDR2 SYDVKM, per germline. CDR3 coding DNA: TGTGCCAGCATCGAACAGGGGGTTTCCTACGAGCAGTACTTC. This gives the protein CASIEQGVSYEQYF.

This rearrangement joins TRBV3-1 (or the pseudogene TRBV3-2) to TRBJ2-7, with D tentatively TRBD1 (6 bases). The CDR3 contains 15 residues. V gave up 1 base and J gave up 7 bases, with 17 bases separating them. The germline V gene encodes CDR1 LGHDT and CDR2 YNNKEL (reference sequence). The CDR3 loop reads CASSQVGDTPHEQYF. In DNA form, the CDR3 reads TGTGCCAGCAGCCAAGTGGGGGACACCCCCCATGAGCAGTACTTC.

CDR3 bases: TGTGCCAGCAGCACGACAGGGGACAACACCGGGGAGCTGTTTTTT. This gives the protein CASSTTGDNTGELFF. V gene TRBV5-6 combines with J gene TRBJ2-2; 8 bases are a match to TRBD1. The CDR3 sequence is 15 residues long. Per germline, CDR1 SGHDT and CDR2 YYEEEE. V lost 4 bases, J lost 2 bases, and 4 bases stayed unmatched.

This clone was detected only a few times. The V gene is TRBV10-1, the J gene TRBJ1-2; 7 nucleotides agree with TRBD1. Germline V lookup: CDR1 WNHNN, CDR2 SYGVQD (reference sequence). CDR3 length equals 15 residues. Trimming cost V 0 bases and J 6 bases; bases outside gene matches: 7. CDR3 in DNA: TGCGCCAGCAGTGAGTCCCACGGACAGGTCGATGGCTACACCTTC. This gives the protein CASSESHGQVDGYTF.

The genes are TRBV19 and TRBJ1-5; TRBD1 matches at 10 bases. This CDR3 has 16 amino acids. CDR1 LNHDA and CDR2 SQIVND come from the germline V gene (reference sequence). V was clipped by 2 bases and J by 6 bases; unmatched bases: 7. CDR3 nucleotides: TGTGCCAGTAGTATAAGGAGGACAGGGGGTGGTCAGCCCCAGCATTTT. The encoded protein is CASSIRRTGGGQPQHF.

The chain links TRBV27 to TRBJ1-1; the D is unclear. The CDR3 has 14 residues. The V end lost 6 bases, the J end lost 5 bases, and 16 bases lay between the germline ends. Germline loops: CDR1 MNHEY, CDR2 SMNVEV (reference sequence). The CDR3 spells CASSRSVSWTEAFF. CDR3 nucleotide sequence: TGTGCCAGCAGCCGCAGTGTATCGTGGACTGAAGCTTTCTTT.

The gene calls are TRBV5-1 and TRBJ1-5; 7 bases line up with TRBD1. The germline V gene encodes CDR1 SGHRS and CDR2 YFSETQ. After removal of 1 base from V and 7 bases from J, the junction contained 5 bases not matched to a gene. The CDR3 has 14 amino acids. CDR3 in amino acids: CASSLSTGEQPQHF. CDR3 bases: TGCGCCAGCAGCTTGAGCACAGGGGAACAGCCCCAGCATTTT.